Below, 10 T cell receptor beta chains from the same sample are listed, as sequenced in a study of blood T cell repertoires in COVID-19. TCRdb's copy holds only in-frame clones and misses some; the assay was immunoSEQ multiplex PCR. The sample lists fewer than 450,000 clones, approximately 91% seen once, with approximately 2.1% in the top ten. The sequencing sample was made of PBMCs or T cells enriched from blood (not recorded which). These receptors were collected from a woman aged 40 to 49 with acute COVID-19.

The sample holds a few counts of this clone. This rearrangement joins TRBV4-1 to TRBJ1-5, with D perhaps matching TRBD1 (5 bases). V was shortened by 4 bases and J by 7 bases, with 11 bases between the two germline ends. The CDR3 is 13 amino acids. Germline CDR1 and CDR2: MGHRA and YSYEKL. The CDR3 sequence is CASSPGVTQPQHF. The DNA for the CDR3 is TGCGCCAGCAGCCCGGGGGTGACCCAGCCCCAGCATTTT.

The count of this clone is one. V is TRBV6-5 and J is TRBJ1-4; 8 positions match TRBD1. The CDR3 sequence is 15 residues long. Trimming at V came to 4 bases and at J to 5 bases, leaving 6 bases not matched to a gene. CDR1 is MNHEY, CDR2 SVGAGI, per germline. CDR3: CASSFLRDRNEKLFF. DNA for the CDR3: TGTGCCAGCAGTTTCCTCCGGGACAGGAATGAAAAACTGTTTTTT.

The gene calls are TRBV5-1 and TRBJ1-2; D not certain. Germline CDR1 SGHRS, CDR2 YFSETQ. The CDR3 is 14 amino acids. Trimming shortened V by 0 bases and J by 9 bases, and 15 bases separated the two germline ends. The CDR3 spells CASSLAQTSKSYTF. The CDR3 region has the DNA TGCGCCAGCAGCTTGGCTCAAACAAGTAAAAGCTACACCTTC.

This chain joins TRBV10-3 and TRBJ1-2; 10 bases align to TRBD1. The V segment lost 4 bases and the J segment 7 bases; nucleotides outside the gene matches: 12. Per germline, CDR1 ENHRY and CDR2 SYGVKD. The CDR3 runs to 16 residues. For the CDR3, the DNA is TGTGCCATCAGTGCTCGAGACAGGGGGCCCTCAGCTGGCTACACCTTC. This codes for CAISARDRGPSAGYTF.

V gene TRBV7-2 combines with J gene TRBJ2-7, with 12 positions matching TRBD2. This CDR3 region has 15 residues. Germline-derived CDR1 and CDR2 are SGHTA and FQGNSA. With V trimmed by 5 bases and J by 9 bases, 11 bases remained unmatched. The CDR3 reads CASSSSGTSGRAQYF. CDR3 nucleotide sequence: TGTGCCAGCAGCAGCTCCGGGACTAGCGGGCGTGCGCAGTACTTC.

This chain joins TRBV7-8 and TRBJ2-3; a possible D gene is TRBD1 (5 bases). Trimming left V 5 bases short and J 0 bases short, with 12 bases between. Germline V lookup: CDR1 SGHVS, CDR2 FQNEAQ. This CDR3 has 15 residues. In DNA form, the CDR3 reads TGTGCCAGCAGCCTACAGGCACATAGCACAGATACGCAGTATTTT. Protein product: CASSLQAHSTDTQYF.

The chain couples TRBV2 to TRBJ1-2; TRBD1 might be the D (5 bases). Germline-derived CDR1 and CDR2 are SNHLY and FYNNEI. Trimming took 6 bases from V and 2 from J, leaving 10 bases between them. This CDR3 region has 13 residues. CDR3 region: CASRSDKNYGYTF. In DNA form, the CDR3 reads TGTGCCAGCAGGTCGGACAAGAACTATGGCTACACCTTC.

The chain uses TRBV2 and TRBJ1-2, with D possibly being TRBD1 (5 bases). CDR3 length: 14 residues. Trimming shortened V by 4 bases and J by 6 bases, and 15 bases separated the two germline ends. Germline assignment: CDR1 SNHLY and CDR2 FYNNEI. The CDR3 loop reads CASSGSRAVDGYTF. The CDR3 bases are TGTGCCAGCAGTGGAAGCAGGGCGGTTGATGGCTACACCTTC.

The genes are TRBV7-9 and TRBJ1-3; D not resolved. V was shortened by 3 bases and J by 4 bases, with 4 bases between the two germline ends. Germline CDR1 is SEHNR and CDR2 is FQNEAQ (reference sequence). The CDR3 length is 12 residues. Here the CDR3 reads CASSFEGNTIYF. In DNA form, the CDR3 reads TGTGCCAGCAGCTTCGAGGGAAACACCATATATTTT.

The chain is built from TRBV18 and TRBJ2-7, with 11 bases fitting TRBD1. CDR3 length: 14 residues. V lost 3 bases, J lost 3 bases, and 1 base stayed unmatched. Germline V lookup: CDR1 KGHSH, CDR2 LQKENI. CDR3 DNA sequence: TGTGCCAGCTCACCGGGACAGGGGGTCTACGAGCAGTACTTC. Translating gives CASSPGQGVYEQYF.